Below, 13 T cell receptor beta chains from the same sample are listed, as sequenced in a study of control samples from healthy donors and cancer patients. This table comes from immunoSEQ multiplex PCR, and its TCRdb copy is limited to in-frame clones, with some not included. This sample has over 100,000 clones, with 80% to 95% found just once. The sequencing sample was made of blood. The receptors were gathered from a man between 40 and 49 years old in good health.

The chain couples TRBV7-9 to TRBJ2-2, with no clear D. With 4 bases removed from V and 2 bases from J, the gap between germline ends came to 2 bases. Germline V CDR1 and CDR2: SEHNR, FQNEAQ (reference sequence). The CDR3 has 12 residues. DNA of the CDR3: TGTGCCAGCAGCTCAAACACCGGGGAGCTGTTTTTT. Its translation: CASSSNTGELFF. Using reference TRBV7-9 and TRBJ2-2 for the parts outside the CDR3, the full variable domain is DTGVSQNPRHKITKRGQNVTFRCDPISEHNRLYWYRQTLGQGPEFLTYFQNEAQLEKSRLLSDRFSAERPKGSFSTLEIQRTEQGDSAMYLCASSSNTGELFFGEGSRLTVL.

To note about this clone: Other DNA sequences of this sample code for an identical CDR3. The chain combines TRBV19 with TRBJ1-3; no clear D gene. This CDR3 region has 13 residues. The V gene's germline CDR1 is LNHDA and CDR2 SQIVND (reference sequence). The V gene lost 5 bases and the J gene lost 0 bases, with 5 bases spanning the gap. CDR3 coding DNA: TGTGCCAGTAGTCTGAGCTCTGGAAACACCATATATTTT. Translation: CASSLSSGNTIYF.

The chain recombines TRBV2 with TRBJ1-4; a weak D match, TRBD1 (6 bases). The V gene lost 6 bases and the J gene lost 4 bases, with 9 bases spanning the gap. Germline V gene sequence: CDR1 SNHLY, CDR2 FYNNEI. The CDR3 loop spans 13 amino acids. The CDR3 loop is CASRTGFNEKLFF. CDR3 sequence (DNA): TGTGCCAGCAGAACAGGGTTTAATGAAAAACTGTTTTTT.

The rearrangement links TRBV5-1 to TRBJ1-6; the D gene is possibly TRBD1 (5 bases). This CDR3 is built from 16 residues. Per the germline V gene, CDR1 is SGHRS and CDR2 is YFSETQ. Trimming removed 4 bases from V and 3 bases from J, with 14 bases in between. The CDR3 is CASSISTGDYNSPLHF. CDR3 DNA: TGCGCCAGCAGCATCTCTACAGGAGACTATAATTCACCCCTCCACTTT.

The chain has TRBV19 and TRBJ2-4; D might be TRBD1 (6 bases). The CDR3 loop spans 16 amino acids. Germline loops: CDR1 LNHDA, CDR2 SQIVND (reference sequence). Trimming shortened V by 4 bases and J by 1 base, and 14 bases separated the two germline ends. The CDR3 spells CASSRTVEEAKNIQYF. The CDR3 DNA reads as TGTGCCAGTAGTAGGACAGTGGAGGAGGCCAAAAACATTCAGTACTTC. The whole variable domain, remainder taken from reference TRBV19 and TRBJ2-4, is DGGITQSPKYLFRKEGQNVTLSCEQNLNHDAMYWYRQDPGQGLRLIYYSQIVNDFQKGDIAEGYSVSREKKESFPLTVTSAQKNPTAFYLCASSRTVEEAKNIQYFGAGTRLSVL.

The chain is built from TRBV27 and TRBJ1-6; no definite D call. CDR1 MNHEY and CDR2 SMNVEV come from the germline V gene (reference sequence). The CDR3 loop spans 15 amino acids. Between the trimmed V and J ends, which lost 4 bases and 8 bases, there was a span of 15 bases. CDR3 residues: CASSSQGVGDSPLHF. CDR3 nucleotide sequence: TGTGCCAGCAGTTCGCAAGGTGTGGGTGATTCACCCCTCCACTTT.

This chain joins TRBV5-1 and TRBJ2-1; 9 bases agree with TRBD2. Germline lookup yields CDR1 SGHRS and CDR2 YFSETQ. The V gene end was trimmed by 3 bases and the J gene end by 10 bases; junction bases not matched to a gene: 14. The CDR3 spans 16 residues. The CDR3: CASSYPQAGGPGEQFF. CDR3 sequence (DNA): TGCGCCAGCAGCTACCCCCAGGCGGGGGGGCCAGGGGAGCAGTTCTTC. Full variable domain (missing parts from reference TRBV5-1 and TRBJ2-1): KAGVTQTPRYLIKTRGQQVTLSCSPISGHRSVSWYQQTPGQGLQFLFEYFSETQRNKGNFPGRFSGRQFSNSRSEMNVSTLELGDSALYLCASSYPQAGGPGEQFFGPGTRLTVL.

The genes are TRBV2 and TRBJ1-5, with D possibly matching TRBD1 (5 bases). V gave up 10 bases and J gave up 1 base, with 11 bases separating them. The CDR3 has 13 residues. The germline V gene encodes CDR1 SNHLY and CDR2 FYNNEI. The CDR3 loop is CATMGGSNQPQHF. The CDR3 region has the DNA TGTGCCACCATGGGGGGGAGCAATCAGCCCCAGCATTTT.

CDR3 in DNA: TGCGCCAGCAGCTCCGGACTAGCGGGGGGCCCGGGAAGCACAGATACGCAGTATTTT. Amino acid sequence: CASSSGLAGGPGSTDTQYF. The chain is built from TRBV5-1 and TRBJ2-3; TRBD2 agrees at 14 bases. The ends lost 3 bases at V and 0 bases at J; junction bases unmatched: 9. Per the germline V gene, CDR1 is SGHRS and CDR2 is YFSETQ. The CDR3 extends over 19 amino acids.

The V and J genes are TRBV3-1 (or the pseudogene TRBV3-2) and TRBJ1-2; 8 nucleotides agree with TRBD1. This CDR3 spans 13 amino acids. V trimming: 8 bases; J trimming: 5 bases; junction bases outside the gene matches: 7. CDR1 is LGHDT and CDR2 is YNNKEL in the germline V gene (reference sequence). The CDR3 DNA reads TGTGCCAGCCGTGACAGGGGAGAGTATGGCTACACCTTC. Residues: CASRDRGEYGYTF.

The J gene is TRBJ1-2, the V gene TRBV14; D gene ambiguous. V was shortened by 1 base and J by 4 bases, with 19 bases between the two germline ends. The germline V gene encodes CDR1 SGHDN and CDR2 FVKESK. CDR3 length equals 17 residues. CDR3 in amino acids: CASSQAPGLKHAYGYTF. In DNA form, the CDR3 reads TGTGCCAGCAGCCAAGCTCCAGGACTAAAGCATGCCTATGGCTACACCTTC.

The chain employs TRBV29-1 and TRBJ1-5, with D possibly being TRBD1 (6 bases). Germline V gene data show CDR1 as SQVTM and CDR2 as ANQGSEA. Trimming removed 6 bases from V and 11 bases from J, with 20 bases in between. The CDR3 covers 13 residues. CDR3 amino acids: CSVVTGTTGSQHF. The DNA of the CDR3 is TGCAGCGTCGTTACAGGGACGACGGGGTCCCAGCATTTT.

V and J are TRBV5-1 and TRBJ1-1, with 7 bases lining up with TRBD1. CDR1 SGHRS and CDR2 YFSETQ come from the germline V gene. The CDR3 runs to 14 residues. V dropped 6 bases and J dropped 1; count of bases not matched to a gene: 6. The CDR3 region has the DNA TGCGCCAGCAAAACCGGGACAGCGAACACTGAAGCTTTCTTT. It translates to CASKTGTANTEAFF. The complete variable domain, with remaining parts taken from reference TRBV5-1 and TRBJ1-1, reads KAGVTQTPRYLIKTRGQQVTLSCSPISGHRSVSWYQQTPGQGLQFLFEYFSETQRNKGNFPGRFSGRQFSNSRSEMNVSTLELGDSALYLCASKTGTANTEAFFGQGTRLTVV.